This T cell receptor (beta chain) originates from a study of vaccination and CD4 T cells after COVID-19. Study summary: Six males and four females, two Hispanic, made up the convalescents. Participants got two doses of BNT162b2 or mRNA-1273 vaccine.

Treatment indicated: roughly 10-day PBMC culture with coronavirus spike peptide pools or control peptides (ViraFEST assay). Looked up from germline, CDR1 is LGHNT and CDR2 is FRNRAP. The CDR3 is 14 residues long. V was trimmed by 5 bases and J by 7 bases, leaving 15 bases between them. Only a few counts were recorded for this clonotype. Its antigen is undetermined. The Oncomine TCR Beta short-read assay was applied to DNA of cultured CD4+ T cells. From the PCR reads, TCRdb called clonotypes with MiXCR, one entry per CDR3 protein. The sample gives roughly 8,600 distinct CDR3 sequences, 55% of which show up once; 46% is in the top ten.

The sample comprised CD4+ T cells from blood, cultured in vitro. This sequence was found in a human donor who had recovered from COVID-19. This chain links TRBV12-5 with TRBJ2-1; D is unclear. DNA for the CDR3: TGTGCTAGTGGTCCCCCGACGCCTTGGAATGAGCAGTTCTTC. The encoded protein is CASGPPTPWNEQFF.